The 23 T cell receptor beta chains in this list originate from one sample, sequenced in a study of PD-1 blockade in classical Hodgkin lymphoma (TCRdb year 2020). What this sample's time point label stands for: newly diagnosed, previously untreated cHL patient sample. CD4+ T cells were purified from thawed PBMCs by magnetic negative selection with a Miltenyi CD4+ T cell isolation kit. The method behind the library was the immunoSEQ multiplex PCR assay. Entries here come from immuneACCESS through TCRdb and include only in-frame sequences with V and J called. Some clones fail to appear in such tables; in the studies checked, an unresolved V gene covers under half of the shortfall, and the cause of the remainder is unknown. In this sample the table shows about 20,000 clones, approximately 80% of which occur a single time. The top ten hold more than 0.9% of the sample. The sample was CD4+ T cells from blood. These receptors were taken from a human donor with classical Hodgkin lymphoma.

The J gene is TRBJ1-1, the V gene TRBV5-1, with D unresolved. Germline V gives CDR1 SGHRS, CDR2 YFSETQ. The CDR3 is 15 amino acids. V was trimmed by 1 base and J by 3 bases, leaving 13 bases between them. The CDR3 coding sequence is TGCGCCAGCAGCTTGCTTGCCAGTCGGGACACTGAAGCTTTCTTT. As protein: CASSLLASRDTEAFF. The full variable domain, with the rest looked up from reference TRBV5-1 and TRBJ1-1, is KAGVTQTPRYLIKTRGQQVTLSCSPISGHRSVSWYQQTPGQGLQFLFEYFSETQRNKGNFPGRFSGRQFSNSRSEMNVSTLELGDSALYLCASSLLASRDTEAFFGQGTRLTVV.

The chain couples TRBV7-9 to TRBJ1-1, with a tentative D call TRBD1 (6 bases). Deletions cut 1 base from V and 3 bases from J, with 12 bases between. Germline values: CDR1 SEHNR, CDR2 FQNEAQ (reference sequence). The CDR3 covers 15 residues. The DNA for the CDR3 is TGTGCCAGCAGCTTAGGCGGGGGGCAAGACACTGAAGCTTTCTTT. Amino acid sequence: CASSLGGGQDTEAFF.

The table lists this clone with a count of one. The DNA for the CDR3 is TGTGCCAGCAGTGCCTGGACCGACACCATATATTTT. Protein product: CASSAWTDTIYF. The chain uses TRBV2 and TRBJ1-3; D not resolved. Germline V gene sequence: CDR1 SNHLY, CDR2 FYNNEI. V lost 4 bases and J 8 bases, leaving 9 bases between the germline ends. This CDR3 has 12 residues.

The V and J genes are TRBV14 and TRBJ2-2; no firm D call. The CDR3 consists of 13 residues. Germline CDR1 and CDR2: SGHDN and FVKESK. The V and J ends lost 4 bases and 4 bases respectively, with 7 bases between them. CDR3 protein: CASSPFITGELFF. Written as DNA, the CDR3 is TGTGCCAGCAGCCCTTTCATCACCGGGGAGCTGTTTTTT.

This clone is a singleton in its sample. The chain couples TRBV28 to TRBJ1-1; no firm D call. There are 14 residues in the CDR3. From germline, CDR1 is MDHEN and CDR2 SYDVKM. Between the trimmed V and J ends, which lost 7 bases and 5 bases, there was a span of 17 bases. This CDR3 reads CASTPTVGLTEAFF. The CDR3 coding sequence is TGTGCCAGCACCCCTACGGTTGGGCTGACTGAAGCTTTCTTT.

The V call is TRBV5-1, the J call TRBJ2-3; TRBD2 matches 10 bases. The V gene end was trimmed by 4 bases and the J gene end by 0 bases; junction bases not matched to a gene: 5. Per germline, CDR1 SGHRS and CDR2 YFSETQ. This CDR3 spans 16 amino acids. DNA of the CDR3: TGCGCCAGCAGCCCGTTGACTAGCGGGAGCACAGATACGCAGTATTTT. It translates to CASSPLTSGSTDTQYF.

The J gene is TRBJ2-4, the V gene TRBV19; 8 nucleotides line up with TRBD2. This CDR3 contains 13 residues. Looked up from germline, CDR1 is LNHDA and CDR2 is SQIVND (reference sequence). V lost 6 bases, J lost 7 bases, and 5 bases stayed unmatched. CDR3 in amino acids: CASRPGLGNIQYF. Here the CDR3 DNA reads TGTGCCAGTAGACCGGGACTAGGGAACATTCAGTACTTC.

The chain links TRBV6-6 to TRBJ2-1, with D possibly being TRBD2 (7 bases). The V gene's germline CDR1 is MNHNY and CDR2 SVGAGI (reference sequence). The CDR3 has 13 amino acids. V lost 8 bases and J 7 bases, leaving 15 bases between the germline ends. DNA of the CDR3: TGTGCCAGCGTTGGGGGGGCGCGAAATGAGCAGTTCTTC. Translating it yields CASVGGARNEQFF.

The chain links TRBV9 to TRBJ2-3; the match to TRBD2 covers 13 bases. Germline assignment: CDR1 SGDLS and CDR2 YYNGEE. V shed 0 bases, J shed 4 bases, and the junction held 5 bases outside the gene matches. This CDR3 is built from 17 residues. CDR3 in amino acids: CASSVVTSGRAPDTQYF. The CDR3 DNA is TGTGCCAGCAGCGTAGTTACTAGCGGGAGGGCCCCAGATACGCAGTATTTT. The entire variable domain, with the rest obtained from reference TRBV9 and TRBJ2-3, is as follows: DSGVTQTPKHLITATGQRVTLRCSPRSGDLSVYWYQQSLDQGLQFLIQYYNGEERAKGNILERFSAQQFPDLHSELNLSSLELGDSALYFCASSVVTSGRAPDTQYFGPGTRLTVL.

The chain combines TRBV5-4 with TRBJ1-2; maybe TRBD1 (5 bases). Germline CDR1 and CDR2: SGHNT and YYREEE (reference sequence). V was shortened by 0 bases and J by 7 bases, with 13 bases between the two germline ends. The CDR3 consists of 14 residues. As DNA, the CDR3 is TGTGCCAGCAGCTTGGCCGAGCAGGGTAGTGGCTACACCTTC. This gives the protein CASSLAEQGSGYTF.

The V call is TRBV6-5, the J call TRBJ2-2, with 11 nucleotides matching TRBD1. The V gene's germline CDR1 is MNHEY and CDR2 SVGAGI. This CDR3 has 16 residues. Losses at the gene ends were 2 bases for V and 5 bases for J; bases not matched to a gene: 4. CDR3 region: CASSYRTGGGTGELFF. The CDR3 DNA follows: TGTGCCAGCAGTTACCGGACAGGGGGCGGTACCGGGGAGCTGTTTTTT.

V and J are TRBV9 and TRBJ1-3; no clear D gene. Trimming left V 0 bases short and J 4 bases short, with 11 bases between. The CDR3 is made up of 15 amino acids. Germline assignment: CDR1 SGDLS and CDR2 YYNGEE. The CDR3 coding sequence is TGTGCCAGCAGCGTAGGGTCCGACCGAGGAAACACCATATATTTT. Its protein is CASSVGSDRGNTIYF.

The chain couples TRBV7-9 to TRBJ1-1; D not certain. CDR1 SEHNR and CDR2 FQNEAQ come from the germline V gene (reference sequence). Trimming pared 0 bases from V and 7 bases from J, leaving 6 bases between. This CDR3 region has 12 residues. The CDR3 loop reads CASSLAGSEAFF. In DNA form, the CDR3 reads TGTGCCAGCAGCTTAGCTGGCAGTGAAGCTTTCTTT.

The chain recombines TRBV7-2 with TRBJ2-7; the D gene is possibly TRBD1 (6 bases). CDR3 length: 15 residues. The V end was cut by 3 bases, the J end by 0 bases, with 12 bases between. Germline V gene lookup returns CDR1 SGHTA and CDR2 FQGNSA. In nucleotides, the CDR3 is TGTGCCAGCAGCTTTGTTCAGGGGCACTCCTACGAGCAGTACTTC. Translating it yields CASSFVQGHSYEQYF.

The rearrangement joins TRBV10-3 to TRBJ1-1; the D gene is possibly TRBD1 (5 bases). The CDR3 covers 15 residues. Trimming cost V 3 bases and J 0 bases, with 11 bases left between them. The germline V gene encodes CDR1 ENHRY and CDR2 SYGVKD. The CDR3 DNA is TGTGCCATCAGTGACCATGGACACCTGAACACTGAAGCTTTCTTT. Its protein product is CAISDHGHLNTEAFF.

This chain uses TRBV7-9 with TRBJ1-1; D not certain. The CDR3 has 14 amino acids. Germline values: CDR1 SEHNR, CDR2 FQNEAQ (reference sequence). V lost 1 base and J 1 base, leaving 7 bases between the germline ends. CDR3 residues: CASSLVPENTEAFF. The CDR3 region has the DNA TGTGCCAGCAGCTTAGTACCCGAGAACACTGAAGCTTTCTTT.

The V call is TRBV19, the J call TRBJ1-3; D call uncertain. Germline V gene lookup returns CDR1 LNHDA and CDR2 SQIVND (reference sequence). This CDR3 has 15 amino acids. Trimming shortened V by 6 bases and J by 0 bases, and 12 bases separated the two germline ends. In nucleotides, the CDR3 is TGTGCCAGTAGCAGACAATGGGTCTCTGGAAACACCATATATTTT. This encodes CASSRQWVSGNTIYF.

This sequence joins TRBV9 and TRBJ2-1; no clear D gene. Germline V gives CDR1 SGDLS, CDR2 YYNGEE. The CDR3 is 14 residues long. V was clipped by 2 bases and J by 0 bases, with 6 bases between them. The CDR3 DNA reads TGTGCCAGCAGCGTGCCGAGCTCCTACAATGAGCAGTTCTTC. Protein: CASSVPSSYNEQFF.

V usage is TRBV15 and J usage is TRBJ2-7, with 13 nucleotides matching TRBD2. The CDR3 runs to 15 residues. V gave up 0 bases and J gave up 9 bases; unmatched junction bases: 5. The germline CDR1 and CDR2 sequences are LNHNV and YYDKDF (reference sequence). CDR3 DNA: TGTGCCACCAGCAGAGATGTCGGACTAGCGGGAGCGCAGTACTTC. Translated: CATSRDVGLAGAQYF.

The rearrangement links TRBV29-1 to TRBJ1-1; tentative D call: TRBD1 (5 bases). CDR3 length: 16 residues. CDR1 and CDR2 from the germline V gene are SQVTM and ANQGSEA. Trimming pared 2 bases from V and 2 bases from J, leaving 18 bases between. This CDR3 reads CSVESIAGRRNTEAFF. The CDR3 DNA reads as TGCAGCGTTGAAAGTATAGCGGGGCGGAGAAACACTGAAGCTTTCTTT.

This clone has just a few counts. The rearrangement uses TRBV29-1 and TRBJ1-1, with D uncertain. Germline V gene sequence: CDR1 SQVTM, CDR2 ANQGSEA. The CDR3 length is 15 residues. V was clipped by 7 bases and J by 0 bases, with 18 bases between them. CDR3 nucleotides: TGCAGCGCCAGTCTAATCCTGCACTTGAACACTGAAGCTTTCTTT. This gives the protein CSASLILHLNTEAFF.

The rearrangement uses TRBV5-1 and TRBJ1-1, with D perhaps matching TRBD1 (5 bases). In germline, CDR1 is SGHRS, CDR2 YFSETQ. The CDR3 extends over 20 amino acids. V lost 4 bases to trimming and J lost 3 bases, with 31 bases between them. CDR3 coding DNA: TGCGCCAGCAGCAGGTCCGGGACCCCGTCGGCCTCTACTTGGTACACTGAAGCTTTCTTT. This translates into CASSRSGTPSASTWYTEAFF.

This chain uses TRBV29-1 with TRBJ1-2, with D tentatively TRBD1 (5 bases). Trimming took off 0 bases at V and 1 base at J, with 12 bases between the two ends. Per the germline V gene, CDR1 is SQVTM and CDR2 is ANQGSEA. The CDR3 covers 15 residues. The CDR3 DNA sequence: TGCAGCGTTGAAGATAGGTCAGGGAGTAACTATGGCTACACCTTC. Protein product: CSVEDRSGSNYGYTF.